This record covers a single T cell receptor (beta chain). The J segment lost 6 bases and the V segment lost 0 bases, leaving 5 bases of the junction unmatched. CDR3 length: 15 residues. Germline CDR1 and CDR2: SGHDT and YYEEEE. Per the original data handling: Counts of nucleated cells, estimated from reference gene primer amplification, were obtained. The protocol was immunoSEQ multiplex PCR, while the TCRdb copy is restricted to in-frame clones and leaves out a portion. From that table come the V and J calls and clone size; the DNA was used to work out D and trimming. The data show some 70,000 clones, 86% seen once. This sample is part of a study of blood T cell repertoires in COVID-19. As for the study in general: COVID-19 samples collected from the United States, Italy and Spain covered acute and convalescent phases. T cells, B-cell-depleted T cells, or PBMCs provided the cDNA or gDNA that served as material.

The J gene is TRBJ2-1, the V gene TRBV5-6; 8 bases line up with TRBD2. This clonotype was sampled from a young man with acute or convalescent COVID-19. Material for sequencing was peripheral blood. The CDR3 spells CASSLEPGGVNEQFF. The CDR3 DNA reads as TGTGCCAGCAGCTTGGAGCCGGGAGGGGTCAATGAGCAGTTCTTC.